This T cell receptor beta chain emerged from a study of T cells in women clearing cervical HPV infection. The CDR3 runs 14 residues. Trimming stripped 4 bases from V and 3 bases from J, with 13 bases between. From germline, CDR1 is LNHDA and CDR2 SQIVND (reference sequence). As for this clone: The CDR3 goes on 3 residues after the read ends, and that part is filled in from the germline J gene.

TCRdb's copy holds only in-frame clones and misses some; the assay was immunoSEQ multiplex PCR. The listing contains fewer than 40,000 clones. The receptor's source is a woman aged 18 to 75 with a cervical HPV16 infection that either progressed to CIN3+ or cleared (not recorded which). This sequence joins TRBV19 and TRBJ2-7; D call uncertain. Sequenced input: blood buffy coat. The CDR3 reads CASSTPGQIYEQYF. The sequenced part of the CDR3 DNA is TGTGCCAGTAGTACCCCAGGCCAAATCTACGAG.